The T cell receptor beta chain under discussion was sequenced for a study of blood T cell repertoires in COVID-19. Turning to the study itself: T cells, B-cell-depleted T cells, or PBMCs provided the cDNA or gDNA that served as material.

The CDR3 has 14 residues. Germline V gene data show CDR1 as KGHSH and CDR2 as LQKENI. V was shortened by 3 bases and J by 0 bases, with 9 bases between the two germline ends. As originally analysed: Researchers report that nucleated cell counts were estimated from reference gene primer amplification. The repertoire was sequenced with immunoSEQ multiplex PCR; TCRdb's copy has only in-frame clones and lacks some. The V and J calls and clone size come from that table; D and trimming were worked out from the DNA. The repertoire holds 150,000 to 170,000 clones, with 70% to 90% as singletons. Sequencing was done on a sample of peripheral blood. The rearrangement joins TRBV18 to TRBJ2-7; no firm D call. The clonotype was recovered from a woman in her fifties or sixties with COVID-19, enrolled during active disease. The CDR3: CASSPWQASYEQYF. CDR3 bases: TGTGCCAGCTCACCCTGGCAGGCCTCCTACGAGCAGTACTTC.